This T cell receptor (beta chain) was identified in a study of somatic mutations in cytotoxic T cells in rheumatoid arthritis (dated by TCRdb to the late 2010s). As for the study more broadly: Some V beta antibody-stained T-cell populations were flow-sorted on a FACSAria II or Sony SH800 at nearly 100% purity, and sorted V beta1+ cells also underwent TCRB sequencing. TCRB deep sequencing was performed for approximately 60 rheumatoid arthritis patients and around 20 healthy controls. Whether expanded CD8+ T-cell clones in untreated, newly diagnosed rheumatoid arthritis carry somatic mutations was the study question, and clonality was characterized with TCRB deep sequencing. Median age was essentially the same in the patient group and the control group. General findings and caveats noted by the study authors: Rheumatoid arthritis patients and age-matched healthy controls did not significantly differ in CD8+ T-cell clonality. In 8 of 65 patients the largest CD8+ clone exceeded 20% of CD8+ cells, and several identical CD8+ TCRB sequences were shared between blood and synovial fluid. The expanded CD8+ clones had unknown antigen targets, and not appearing in virus-specific databases did not rule out that they were virus-specific. Healthy controls showed no age-related increase in CD8+ clonality, whereas patients did (Spearman r ≈ 0.5). No adjustment for multiple comparisons was made for the slight TRBV07 underrepresentation in patients.

The germline V gene encodes CDR1 MNHEY and CDR2 SMNVEV (reference sequence). Including cysteine and phenylalanine, the CDR3 has 14 amino acids. CDR3 DNA is the only sequence kept; it has 42 bases, read in frame from the first base. V has 2 bases trimmed and J has 5 bases trimmed; junction bases matching no gene number 2. Genomic DNA underwent TCRB CDR3 sequencing using the immunoSEQ assay. For the original study's pipeline: Analyses were restricted to productive TCRB rearrangements. Clonality was expressed as a Shannon entropy-based productive clonality index, with each clone defined by a unique TCRB CDR3 sequence. The template counts of each clone relative to the total templates per sample were used to calculate repertoire overlap between two samples. A correlation with a Spearman r of 0.6 to 0.65 was found between V-gene usage by flow cytometry and V-gene usage by TCRB sequencing. TCRdb's version of the immuneACCESS table is confined to in-frame rearrangements and falls short of the full clone set. An unresolved V gene accounts for under half of the shortfall where checked; the remainder is of unknown origin. V and J calls and clone size follow that table, whereas D and trimming were derived from the DNA. This sample gives under 15,000 clones in total; nearly 80% of them show up just once. The ten largest clones capture roughly 13% of the sample.

This clone was seen only a few times. Its target antigen remains unknown. Per-base qualities were not stored, and no clone one base away is much larger. The roughly 20 healthy controls were blood donors whose buffy coats were used; they had a median age of approximately 59 years (range about 21-70), and 50% to 55% were female. Flow cytometry confirmed the purity of CD4+ and CD8+ cells that had been isolated by positive magnetic bead selection on an AutoMACS. Ficoll-Paque PLUS density gradient separation was used to isolate peripheral blood mononuclear cells. DNA from CD4-enriched, CD8-enriched or PBMC samples was extracted using Nucleospin Tissue or Tissue XS kits and then quantified on a Qubit 2.0 fluorometer.

Recombination joined TRBV27 with TRBJ2-7; the junction holds 11 bases that match TRBD2. Sequencing was done on a sample of CD8+ T cells sorted from blood. The clonotype comes from a man between 45 and 60 years old in good health. CDR3 region: CASSLGLAGDEQYF. Read as DNA, the sequence is TGTGCCAGCAGTTTAGGACTAGCGGGCGACGAGCAGTACTTC.